The clone carrying this T cell receptor (beta chain) was seen just once. Antigen: not known. V dropped 5 bases and J dropped 5; count of bases not matched to a gene: 11. CDR3 size: 18 residues. The V gene's germline CDR1 is MNHEY and CDR2 SVGEGT. The sample belongs to a study of blood T cells in healthy people across ages. Regarding the study as a whole: Both higher diversity and more naive CD4+ cells marked long-lived donors when set against aged donors. It was held that diversity estimates obtained from one million T cells represented underestimates.

With a J-beta primer mix and a sample-barcoded 5' primer, a second PCR ran about 7 to 12 cycles. A template-switch adaptor containing 12 random nucleotides labeled each cDNA molecule. TCRdb redid the calling of the 5' RACE reads with MiXCR, one entry per CDR3 protein. The table lists 1.5 million to 2 million distinct CDR3 sequences, 34% of them singletons, with about 11% in the top ten. Isolation yielded PBMCs, at least 6 million per sample, in every case. The chain uses TRBV6-2 or TRBV6-3 and TRBJ2-2; TRBD2 agrees at 13 bases. Sequenced material: blood. This TCR was sampled from a woman aged 25 to 39 in good health. The CDR3 sequence: CASSNSRLAGGRTGELFF. In DNA form, the CDR3 reads TGTGCCAGCAGTAATTCAAGACTAGCGGGGGGCCGGACCGGGGAGCTGTTTTTT.